This T cell receptor (beta chain) was obtained from a study of blood T cell repertoires in COVID-19. Study overall: The cDNA or gDNA used as material had been derived from T cells, B-cell-depleted T cells, or PBMCs.

This CDR3 is 14 amino acids long. Trimming stripped 3 bases from V and 0 bases from J, with 8 bases between. Germline lookup yields CDR1 SGDLS and CDR2 YYNGEE. In the study's own analysis: Estimation of nucleated cell counts was performed using reference gene primer amplification. Here immunoSEQ multiplex PCR was the method, and the copy in TCRdb shows in-frame clones only, minus some. For V, J and clone size, that table is used; D and trimming come from the DNA. The sample includes tens of thousands of clones, approximately 80% seen only once; the top ten take 7.5% to 8.5%. This sequence originates from a human donor in a cohort sampled during active COVID-19. The rearrangement uses TRBV9 and TRBJ2-3, with D perhaps matching TRBD2 (6 bases). The sample taken for sequencing was peripheral blood. The CDR3 sequence is CASSASGSTDTQYF. The CDR3 DNA follows: TGTGCCAGCAGCGCCAGCGGGAGCACAGATACGCAGTATTTT.